A selection of T cell receptor beta chains follows, all from one sample in a study of T cell changes during pregnancy in multiple sclerosis. Assay used: immunoSEQ multiplex PCR; TCRdb lists only in-frame clones, some missing. This table has 70,000 or so clones, about 93% appearing once. The sequenced sample was CD4+ T cells from peripheral blood mononuclear cells, obtained before pregnancy. These receptor sequences come from a female donor with multiple sclerosis, enrolled in a pregnancy study. CDR3s include the opening cysteine and the closing phenylalanine or tryptophan. The D gene is left open where the match is weak. Rows may omit the clone size; those that give it use once, few, many or a size class.

>TRBJ1-4|TRBV6-1|-|-
TGTGCCAGCAGTCAAGGCGTGGGCTCGGGGGTGAAGGAAAAACTGTTTTTT
CASSQGVGSGVKEKLFF
>TRBJ2-7|TRBV6-5|-|once
TGTGCCAGCAGTTACTCCCAGGGCCGGAGTAACGAGCAGTACTTC
CASSYSQGRSNEQYF
>TRBJ1-2|TRBV28|-|-
TGTGCCAGCAGCCCCTGGGGGCAGGTTAACTATGGCTACACCTTC
CASSPWGQVNYGYTF
>TRBJ2-7|TRBV19|TRBD2|few
TGTGCCAGTAGTATCTCTAGCGGGACTCTTCGCGAGCAGTACTTC
CASSISSGTLREQYF
>TRBJ2-3|TRBV19|TRBD2|-
TGTGCCAGTAGTATTAGCCTAGCGGGGGCTCTGCAGTATTTT
CASSISLAGALQYF
>TRBJ2-6|TRBV7-2|-|-
TGTGCCAGCAGCTCCCTGCCGAGCTCTGGGGCCAACGTCCTGACTTTC
CASSSLPSSGANVLTF
>TRBJ2-7|TRBV10-3|-|once
TGTGCCATCACGGGGTCCGGATTTCGCGAGCAGTACTTC
CAITGSGFREQYF
>TRBJ1-5|TRBV7-9|-|-
TGTGCCAGCAGCTTAGTCGGGTCAGGGGTGGTTAATCAGCCCCAGCATTTT
CASSLVGSGVVNQPQHF
>TRBJ2-3|TRBV19|TRBD2|-
TGTGCCAGTAGCAAGCGGGGGGGCCCCGATACGCAGTATTTT
CASSKRGGPDTQYF
>TRBJ2-7|TRBV28|-|-
TGTGCCAGCAGATATCTAGGATACGAGCAGTACTTC
CASRYLGYEQYF
>TRBJ1-3|TRBV27|TRBD1|-
TGTGCCAGCAGGTTAACCGGGACAGGGACCTCTGGAAACACCATATATTTT
CASRLTGTGTSGNTIYF
>TRBJ1-2|TRBV5-4|-|-
TGTGCCAGCAGCTTCGGGGGGGCGAATCATCGGCTGGGTGGCTACACCTTC
CASSFGGANHRLGGYTF
>TRBJ1-1|TRBV29-1|-|-
TGCAGCGTTGAAAAGGGGAGGAGCACTGAAGCTTTCTTT
CSVEKGRSTEAFF
>TRBJ2-1|TRBV5-6|-|-
TGTGCCAGCAGCTTGGGTTTAACAGGGCAGTCCTACAATGAGCAGTTCTTC
CASSLGLTGQSYNEQFF
>TRBJ2-5|TRBV19|TRBD2|-
TGTGCCAGTAGTCCAACCGGGACTAGCGGGGGACCACCCCAAGAGACCCAGTACTTC
CASSPTGTSGGPPQETQYF
>TRBJ2-7|TRBV18|-|once
TGTGCGGCCGGACAGAACTCCTACGAGCAGTACTTC
CAAGQNSYEQYF
>TRBJ2-1|TRBV11-2|TRBD2|-
TGTGCCAGCAGCTCGCTAGCGGGGGGGCCCAATGAGCAGTTCTTC
CASSSLAGGPNEQFF
>TRBJ2-1|TRBV5-4|-|-
TGTGCCAGCAGCTTGAAGGAGGGAGCGCTCCGGAGCAATGAGCAGTTCTTC
CASSLKEGALRSNEQFF
>TRBJ1-3|TRBV5-1|TRBD1|once
TGCGCCAGCAGCTTAAGGACAGGCGGAAACACCATATATTTT
CASSLRTGGNTIYF
>TRBJ1-1|TRBV27|TRBD1|-
TGTGCCAGCAGTTTACAGGGGGATCTTGGAGGCACTGAAGCTTTCTTT
CASSLQGDLGGTEAFF
>TRBJ1-1|TRBV7-9|-|-
TGTGCCAGCAGCTTAAGAGGAAACACTGAAGCTTTCTTT
CASSLRGNTEAFF
>TRBJ2-1|TRBV28|-|-
TGTGCCAGCACCCTTAGCGGTACTTACAATGAGCAGTTCTTC
CASTLSGTYNEQFF
>TRBJ2-3|TRBV18|-|-
TGTGCCAGCTCACCACCCAGCGTAACCACAGATACGCAGTATTTT
CASSPPSVTTDTQYF
>TRBJ1-5|TRBV6-5|-|-
TGTGCCAGCAGTCCACCCGGTTCCAATCAGCCCCAGCATTTT
CASSPPGSNQPQHF
>TRBJ2-2|TRBV27|-|few
TGTGCCAGCAGTCACGGGACAAGGAACACCGGGGAGCTGTTTTTT
CASSHGTRNTGELFF
>TRBJ2-5|TRBV7-8|-|-
TGTGCCAGCAATGTAGGGGGGGCCTTTGAGACCCAGTACTTC
CASNVGGAFETQYF
>TRBJ2-5|TRBV9|TRBD2|-
TGTGCCAGCAGCGTAGGCCTTCCGGGGGGTTCGGAGACCCAGTACTTC
CASSVGLPGGSETQYF
>TRBJ2-1|TRBV4-3|TRBD2|-
TGCGCCAGCAGCCAAGATGCGGGGGGACATTACAATGAGCAGTTCTTC
CASSQDAGGHYNEQFF
>TRBJ2-7|TRBV2|TRBD2|-
TGTGCCAGCAGTGAAGTTCGATCTAGCGGGAGGGTTGGGAGGCTCTACGAGCAGTACTTC
CASSEVRSSGRVGRLYEQYF
>TRBJ1-2|TRBV9|-|many
TGTGCCAGCAGCGAAGGACTGACGGTGAACTATGGCTACACCTTC
CASSEGLTVNYGYTF
>TRBJ1-1|TRBV5-1|TRBD1|-
TGCGCCAGCAGCGGGACAGCCCCGAACACTGAAGCTTTCTTT
CASSGTAPNTEAFF
>TRBJ2-2|TRBV9|-|-
TGTGCCAGCAGAGGGGGTGTAGGGAGCACCGGGGAGCTGTTTTTT
CASRGGVGSTGELFF
>TRBJ2-7|TRBV5-1|TRBD2|-
TGCGCCAGCAGCCTCGGGACTAGCGGGAGGTTAAACGAGCAGTACTTC
CASSLGTSGRLNEQYF
>TRBJ2-1|TRBV27|TRBD2|-
TGTGCCAGTTCCAGACTAGCGGGGTACAATGAGCAGTTCTTC
CASSRLAGYNEQFF
>TRBJ1-2|TRBV23-1|-|once
TGCGCCAGCAGTCAATCCGCGGGGAGGTTGATCTTTTATGGCTACACCTTC
CASSQSAGRLIFYGYTF